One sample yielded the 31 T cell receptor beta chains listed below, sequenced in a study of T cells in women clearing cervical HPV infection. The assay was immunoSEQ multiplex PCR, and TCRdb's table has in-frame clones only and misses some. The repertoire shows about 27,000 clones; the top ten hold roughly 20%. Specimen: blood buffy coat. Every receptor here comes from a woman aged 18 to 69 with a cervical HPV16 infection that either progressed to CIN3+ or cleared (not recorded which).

Partial CDR3 DNA: TGTGCCAGCACGTTAGCGGGAGACGAG. This gives the protein CASTLAGDE. The whole CDR3 protein is CASTLAGDEQYF. This sequence joins TRBV6-4 and TRBJ2-7; TRBD2 matches 9 bases. The CDR3 goes on 3 residues after the read ends, and that part is filled in from the germline J gene. Germline CDR1 MRHNA, CDR2 SNTAGT. The J segment lost 5 bases and the V segment lost 7 bases, leaving 3 bases of the junction unmatched. CDR3 length: 12 residues.

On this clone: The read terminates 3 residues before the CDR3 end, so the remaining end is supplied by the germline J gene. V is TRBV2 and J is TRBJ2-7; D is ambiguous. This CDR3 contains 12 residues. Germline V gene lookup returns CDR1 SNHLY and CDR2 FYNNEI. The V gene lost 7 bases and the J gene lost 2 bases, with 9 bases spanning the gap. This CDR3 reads CASKLLPYEQYF. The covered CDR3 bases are TGTGCCAGCAAGCTCCTCCCCTACGAG.

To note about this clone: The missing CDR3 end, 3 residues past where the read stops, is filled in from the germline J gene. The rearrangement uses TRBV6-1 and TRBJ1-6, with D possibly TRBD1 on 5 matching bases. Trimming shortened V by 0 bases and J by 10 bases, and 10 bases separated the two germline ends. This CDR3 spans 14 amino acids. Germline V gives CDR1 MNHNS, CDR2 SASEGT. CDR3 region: CASSEAKGRSPLHF. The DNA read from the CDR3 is TGTGCCAGCAGTGAAGCTAAGGGGAGGTCACCC.

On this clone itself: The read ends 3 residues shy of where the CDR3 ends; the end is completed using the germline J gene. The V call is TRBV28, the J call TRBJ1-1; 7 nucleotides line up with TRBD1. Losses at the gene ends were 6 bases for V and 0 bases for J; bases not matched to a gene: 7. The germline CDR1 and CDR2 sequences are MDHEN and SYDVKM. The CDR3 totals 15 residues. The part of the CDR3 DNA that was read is TGTGCCAGCAGACCAGCGACAGGGTTGAACACTGAA. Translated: CASRPATGLNTE. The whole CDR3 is CASRPATGLNTEAFF.

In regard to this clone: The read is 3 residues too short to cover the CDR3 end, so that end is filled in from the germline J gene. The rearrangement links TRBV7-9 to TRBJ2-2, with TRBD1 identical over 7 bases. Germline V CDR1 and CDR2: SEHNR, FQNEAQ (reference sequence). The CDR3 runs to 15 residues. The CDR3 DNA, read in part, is TGTGCCAGCAGCTGGGGACAGTCTGGGGCCAACGTG. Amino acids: CASSWGQSGANV. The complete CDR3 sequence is CASSWGQSGANVLFF. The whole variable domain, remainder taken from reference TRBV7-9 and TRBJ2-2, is DTGVSQNPRHKITKRGQNVTFRCDPISEHNRLYWYRQTLGQGPEFLTYFQNEAQLEKSRLLSDRFSAERPKGSFSTLEIQRTEQGDSAMYLCASSWGQSGANVLFFGEGSRLTVL.

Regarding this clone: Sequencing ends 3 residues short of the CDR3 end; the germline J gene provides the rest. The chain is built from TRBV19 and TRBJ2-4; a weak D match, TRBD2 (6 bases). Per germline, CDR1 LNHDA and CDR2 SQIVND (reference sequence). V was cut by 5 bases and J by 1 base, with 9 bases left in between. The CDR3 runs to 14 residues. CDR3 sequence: CASSGGYAKNIQYF. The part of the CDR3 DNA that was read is TGTGCCAGTAGTGGGGGGTATGCCAAAAACATT.

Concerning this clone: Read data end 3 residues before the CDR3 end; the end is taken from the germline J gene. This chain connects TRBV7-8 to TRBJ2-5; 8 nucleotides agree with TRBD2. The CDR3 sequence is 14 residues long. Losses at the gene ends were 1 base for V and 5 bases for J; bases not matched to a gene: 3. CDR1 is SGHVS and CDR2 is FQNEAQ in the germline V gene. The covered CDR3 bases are TGTGCCAGCAGCTTAGGACTAGCGTGGGAGACC. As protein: CASSLGLAWET. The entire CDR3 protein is CASSLGLAWETQYF.

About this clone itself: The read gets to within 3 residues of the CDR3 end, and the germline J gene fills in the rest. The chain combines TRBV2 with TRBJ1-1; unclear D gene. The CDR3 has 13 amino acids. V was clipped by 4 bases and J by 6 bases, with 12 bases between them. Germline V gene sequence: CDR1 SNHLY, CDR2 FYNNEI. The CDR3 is CASSVSGFSEAFF. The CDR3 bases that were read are TGTGCCAGCAGTGTGTCGGGGTTCTCTGAA.

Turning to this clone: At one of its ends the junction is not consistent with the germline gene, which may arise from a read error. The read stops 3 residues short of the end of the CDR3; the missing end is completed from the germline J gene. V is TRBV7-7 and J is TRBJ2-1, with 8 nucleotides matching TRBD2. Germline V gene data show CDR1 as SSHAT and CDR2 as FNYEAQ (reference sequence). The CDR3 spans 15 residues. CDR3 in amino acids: CASSHGTRSSDEQFF. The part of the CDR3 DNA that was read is TGTGCTAGCAGCCACGGGACTAGGAGTTCTGATGAG. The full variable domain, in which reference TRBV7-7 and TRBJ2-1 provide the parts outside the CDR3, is GAGVSQSPRYKVTKRGQDVTLRCDPISSHATLYWYQQALGQGPEFLTYFNYEAQPDKSGLPSDRFSAERPEGSISTLTIQRTEQRDSAMYRCASSHGTRSSDEQFFGPGTRLTVL.

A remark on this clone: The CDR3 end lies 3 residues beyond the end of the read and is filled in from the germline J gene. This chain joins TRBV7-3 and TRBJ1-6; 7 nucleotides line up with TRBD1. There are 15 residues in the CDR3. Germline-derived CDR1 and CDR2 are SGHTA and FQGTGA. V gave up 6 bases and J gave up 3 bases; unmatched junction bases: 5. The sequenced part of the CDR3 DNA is TGTGCCAGCAGTCCCTCAGGGGGCTATAATTCACCC. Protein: CASSPSGGYNSP. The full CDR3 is CASSPSGGYNSPLHF.

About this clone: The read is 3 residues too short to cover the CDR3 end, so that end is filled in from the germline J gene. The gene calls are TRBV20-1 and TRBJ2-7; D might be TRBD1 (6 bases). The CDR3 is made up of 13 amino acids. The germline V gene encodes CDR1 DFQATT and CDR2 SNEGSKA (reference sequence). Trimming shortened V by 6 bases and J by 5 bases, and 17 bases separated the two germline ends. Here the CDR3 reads CSAAAQGKDEQYF. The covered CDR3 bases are TGCAGTGCGGCCGCCCAGGGGAAAGACGAG.

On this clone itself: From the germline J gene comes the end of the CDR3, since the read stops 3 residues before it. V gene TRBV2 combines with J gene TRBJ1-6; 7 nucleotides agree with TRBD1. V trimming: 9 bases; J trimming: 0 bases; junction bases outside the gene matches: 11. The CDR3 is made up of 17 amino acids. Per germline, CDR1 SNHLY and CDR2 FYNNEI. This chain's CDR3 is CARGGVSGSSYNSPLHF. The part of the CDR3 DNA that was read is TGTGCCAGAGGGGGCGTTTCGGGGAGCTCCTATAATTCACCC.

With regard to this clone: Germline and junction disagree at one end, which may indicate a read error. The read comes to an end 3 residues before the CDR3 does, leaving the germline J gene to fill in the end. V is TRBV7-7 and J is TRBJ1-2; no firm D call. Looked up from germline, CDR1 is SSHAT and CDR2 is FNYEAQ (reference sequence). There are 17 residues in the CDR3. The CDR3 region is CASSRLAGGRVNNDYTF. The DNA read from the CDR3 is TGTGCTAGCAGCAGACTAGCGGGAGGGAGGGTGAATAATGAC.

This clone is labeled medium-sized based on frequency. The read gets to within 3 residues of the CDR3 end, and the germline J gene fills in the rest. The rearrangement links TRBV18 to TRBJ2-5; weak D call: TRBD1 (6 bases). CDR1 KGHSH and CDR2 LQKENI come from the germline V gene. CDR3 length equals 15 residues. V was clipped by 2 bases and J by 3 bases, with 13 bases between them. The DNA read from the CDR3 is TGTGCCAGCTCACCAACTCAGGGGACCAAAGAGACC. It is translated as CASSPTQGTKET. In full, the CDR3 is CASSPTQGTKETQYF.

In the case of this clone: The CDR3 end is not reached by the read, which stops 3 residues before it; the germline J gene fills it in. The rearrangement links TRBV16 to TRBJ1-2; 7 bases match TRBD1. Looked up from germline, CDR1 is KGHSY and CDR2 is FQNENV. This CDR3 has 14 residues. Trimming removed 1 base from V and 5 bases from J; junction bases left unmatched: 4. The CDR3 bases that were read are TGTGCCAGCAGCCAATACAGGGGAAGGTATGGC. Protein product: CASSQYRGRYG. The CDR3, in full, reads CASSQYRGRYGYTF. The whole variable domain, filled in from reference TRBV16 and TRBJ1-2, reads GEEVAQTPKHLVRGEGQKAKLYCAPIKGHSYVFWYQQVLKNEFKFLISFQNENVFDETGMPKERFSAKCLPNSPCSLEIQATKLEDSAVYFCASSQYRGRYGYTFGSGTRLTVV.

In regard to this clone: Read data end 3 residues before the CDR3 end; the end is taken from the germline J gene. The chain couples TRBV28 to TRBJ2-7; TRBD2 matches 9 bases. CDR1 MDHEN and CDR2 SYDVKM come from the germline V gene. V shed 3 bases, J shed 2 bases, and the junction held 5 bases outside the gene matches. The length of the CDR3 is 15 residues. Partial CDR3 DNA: TGTGCCAGCAGTTTCGCGGGGGGGCTCGCCTACGAG. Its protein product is CASSFAGGLAYE. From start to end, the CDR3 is CASSFAGGLAYEQYF.

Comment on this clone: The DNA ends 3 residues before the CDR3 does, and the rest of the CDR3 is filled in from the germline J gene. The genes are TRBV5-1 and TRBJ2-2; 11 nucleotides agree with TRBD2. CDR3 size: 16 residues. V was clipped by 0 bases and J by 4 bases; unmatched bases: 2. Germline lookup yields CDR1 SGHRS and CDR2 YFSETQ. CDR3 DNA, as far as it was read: TGCGCCAGCAGCTTGGAGGGACTAGCGGTCACCGGGGAG. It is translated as CASSLEGLAVTGE. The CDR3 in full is CASSLEGLAVTGELFF.

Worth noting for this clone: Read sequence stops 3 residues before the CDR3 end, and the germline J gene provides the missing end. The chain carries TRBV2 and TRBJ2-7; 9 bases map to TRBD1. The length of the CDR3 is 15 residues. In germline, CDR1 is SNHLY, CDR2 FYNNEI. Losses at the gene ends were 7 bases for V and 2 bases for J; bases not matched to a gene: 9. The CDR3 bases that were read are TGTGCCAGCAACCAGGGACAGGGACCCACCTACGAG. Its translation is CASNQGQGPTYE. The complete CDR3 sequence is CASNQGQGPTYEQYF. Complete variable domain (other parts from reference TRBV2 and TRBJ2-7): EPEVTQTPSHQVTQMGQEVILRCVPISNHLYFYWYRQILGQKVEFLVSFYNNEISEKSEIFDDQFSVERPDGSNFTLKIRSTKLEDSAMYFCASNQGQGPTYEQYFGPGTRLTVT.

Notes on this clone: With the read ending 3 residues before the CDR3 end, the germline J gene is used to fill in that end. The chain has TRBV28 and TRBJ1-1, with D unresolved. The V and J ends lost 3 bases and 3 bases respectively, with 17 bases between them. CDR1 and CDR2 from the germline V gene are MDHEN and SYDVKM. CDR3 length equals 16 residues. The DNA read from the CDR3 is TGTGCCAGCAGTTTCCGGGTCATCCGGGGAGACACTGAA. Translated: CASSFRVIRGDTE. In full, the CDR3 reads CASSFRVIRGDTEAFF.

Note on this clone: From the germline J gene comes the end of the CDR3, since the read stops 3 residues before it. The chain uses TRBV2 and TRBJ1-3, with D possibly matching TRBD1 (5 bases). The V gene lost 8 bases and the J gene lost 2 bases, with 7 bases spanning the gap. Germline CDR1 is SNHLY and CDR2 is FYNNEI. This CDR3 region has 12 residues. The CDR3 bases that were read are TGTGCCAGCCAGGGTGCTGGAAACACC. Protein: CASQGAGNT. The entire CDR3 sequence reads CASQGAGNTIYF.

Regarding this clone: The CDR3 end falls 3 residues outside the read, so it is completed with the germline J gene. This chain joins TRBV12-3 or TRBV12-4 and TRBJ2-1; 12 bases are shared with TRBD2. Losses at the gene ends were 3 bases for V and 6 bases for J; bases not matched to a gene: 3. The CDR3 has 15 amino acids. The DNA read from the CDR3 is TGTGCCAGCAGTTTGACTAGCGGGAGCCTCAATGAG. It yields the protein CASSLTSGSLNE. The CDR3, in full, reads CASSLTSGSLNEQFF.

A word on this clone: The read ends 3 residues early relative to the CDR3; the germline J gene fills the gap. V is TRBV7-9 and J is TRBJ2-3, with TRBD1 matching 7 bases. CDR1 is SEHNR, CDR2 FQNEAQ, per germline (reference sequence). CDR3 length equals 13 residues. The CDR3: CASSATGKETQYF. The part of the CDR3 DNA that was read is TGTGCCAGCAGCGCGACAGGGAAAGAGACG.

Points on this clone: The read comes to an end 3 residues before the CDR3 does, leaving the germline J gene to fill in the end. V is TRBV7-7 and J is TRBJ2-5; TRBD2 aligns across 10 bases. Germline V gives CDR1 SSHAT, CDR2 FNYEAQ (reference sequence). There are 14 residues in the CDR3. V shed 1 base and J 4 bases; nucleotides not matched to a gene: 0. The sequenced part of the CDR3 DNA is TGTGCCAGCAGCTTAGGACTAGCGGGAGAGACC. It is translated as CASSLGLAGET. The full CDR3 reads CASSLGLAGETQYF.

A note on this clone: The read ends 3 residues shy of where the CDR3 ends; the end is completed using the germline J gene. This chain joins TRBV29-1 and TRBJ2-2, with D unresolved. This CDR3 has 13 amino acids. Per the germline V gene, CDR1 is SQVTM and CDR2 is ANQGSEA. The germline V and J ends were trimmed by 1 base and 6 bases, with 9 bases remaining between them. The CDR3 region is CSVEAGKAGELFF. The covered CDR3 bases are TGCAGCGTTGAAGCAGGAAAGGCCGGGGAG.

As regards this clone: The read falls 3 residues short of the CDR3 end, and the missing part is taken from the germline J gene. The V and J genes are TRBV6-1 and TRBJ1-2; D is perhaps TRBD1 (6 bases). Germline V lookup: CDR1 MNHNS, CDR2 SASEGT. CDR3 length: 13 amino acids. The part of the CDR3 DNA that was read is TGTGCCAGCAGTGAAATGGAACAGGGAGGC. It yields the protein CASSEMEQGG. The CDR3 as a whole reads CASSEMEQGGYTF.

The sequenced part of the CDR3 DNA is TGTGCCAGCAGCTTGCCCTACTCTGGGGCCAACGTC. Its translation: CASSLPYSGANV. The full CDR3 is CASSLPYSGANVLTF. The chain is built from TRBV5-4 and TRBJ2-6, with D uncertain. The read comes to an end 3 residues before the CDR3 does, leaving the germline J gene to fill in the end. The V gene's germline CDR1 is SGHNT and CDR2 YYREEE (reference sequence). CDR3 length: 15 amino acids. V lost 1 base to trimming and J lost 0 bases, with 5 bases between them.

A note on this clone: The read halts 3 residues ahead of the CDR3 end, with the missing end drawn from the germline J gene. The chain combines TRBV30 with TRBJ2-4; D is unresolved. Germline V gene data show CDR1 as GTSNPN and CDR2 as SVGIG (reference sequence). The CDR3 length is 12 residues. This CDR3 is CAWSGTNYGQYF. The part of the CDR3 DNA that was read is TGTGCCTGGAGTGGAACTAACTATGGT.

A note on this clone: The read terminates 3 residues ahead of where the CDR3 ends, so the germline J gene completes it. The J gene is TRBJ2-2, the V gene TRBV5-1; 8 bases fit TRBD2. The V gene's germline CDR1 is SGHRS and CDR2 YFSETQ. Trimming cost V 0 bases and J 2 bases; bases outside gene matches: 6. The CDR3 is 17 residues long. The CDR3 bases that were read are TGCGCCAGCAGCTTGGTCTTGTTAGCGGGAAACACCGGGGAG. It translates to CASSLVLLAGNTGE. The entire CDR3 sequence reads CASSLVLLAGNTGELFF.

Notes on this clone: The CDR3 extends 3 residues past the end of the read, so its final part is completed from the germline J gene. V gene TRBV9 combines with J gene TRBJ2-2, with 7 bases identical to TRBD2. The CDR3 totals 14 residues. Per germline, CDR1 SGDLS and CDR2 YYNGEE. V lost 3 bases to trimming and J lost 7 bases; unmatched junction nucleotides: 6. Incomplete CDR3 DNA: TGTGCCAGCAGCGAGGCGGGAGTTGTCGGGGAG. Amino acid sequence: CASSEAGVVGE. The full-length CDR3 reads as CASSEAGVVGELFF.

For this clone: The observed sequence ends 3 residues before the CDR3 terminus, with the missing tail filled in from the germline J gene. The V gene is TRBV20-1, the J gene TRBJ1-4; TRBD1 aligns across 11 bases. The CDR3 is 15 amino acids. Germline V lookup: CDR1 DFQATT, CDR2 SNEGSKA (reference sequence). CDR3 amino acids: CSASLGTGGNSPLFF. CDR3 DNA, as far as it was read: TGCAGTGCTTCGCTAGGGACAGGGGGTAATTCACCA.

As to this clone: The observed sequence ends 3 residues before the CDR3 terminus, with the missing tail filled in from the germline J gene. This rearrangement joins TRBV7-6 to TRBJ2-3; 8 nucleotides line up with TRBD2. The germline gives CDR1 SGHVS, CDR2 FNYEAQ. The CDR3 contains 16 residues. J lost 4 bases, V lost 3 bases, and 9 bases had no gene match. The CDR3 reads CASSFVVAGRSDTQYF. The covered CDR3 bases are TGTGCCAGCAGCTTCGTGGTAGCGGGACGTTCAGATACG.